This T cell receptor (beta chain) appears in the sequencing data of a study of T cells in localized non-small cell lung cancer. TCRdb keeps only in-frame clones here, not all; method: immunoSEQ multiplex PCR. This table has roughly 15,000 clones, 85% appearing once. V lost 0 bases and J lost 5, with 16 bases in between. Per germline, CDR1 PRHDT and CDR2 FYEKMQ (reference sequence). The CDR3 has 16 residues. This clone was observed a single time. The source was peripheral blood, collected before any cancer treatment. The receptor was derived from a woman aged 35 to 75 with stage I lung adenocarcinoma. The rearrangement joins TRBV13 to TRBJ1-1; D gene ambiguous. The CDR3 bases are TGTGCCAGCAGCTTAGGCCATCACGGACTGATTACTGAAGCTTTCTTT. Residues: CASSLGHHGLITEAFF.